The 9 T cell receptor beta chains in this list originate from one sample, sequenced in a study of cytomegalovirus exposure and HLA in healthy donors. The PCR employed 60 Vbeta primers together with 13 Jbeta primers. TCRdb keeps only in-frame clones here, not all; method: immunoSEQ multiplex PCR. The sample yields about 240,000 clones, approximately 81% seen once. The sample consisted of PBMCs. All receptors come from a woman aged 55-70 years in good health and CMV-seropositive.

The rearrangement links TRBV5-1 to TRBJ2-3; 12 bases are a match to TRBD2. Germline CDR1 and CDR2: SGHRS and YFSETQ. There are 17 residues in the CDR3. The trim removed 1 base at V and 2 bases at J, leaving 5 bases unmatched. The CDR3 loop reads CASSLLLAGGPTDTQYF. CDR3 nucleotides: TGCGCCAGCAGCTTGTTGCTAGCGGGAGGGCCCACAGATACGCAGTATTTT.

The chain joins TRBV27 to TRBJ2-1; weak D call: TRBD1 (6 bases). The germline CDR1 and CDR2 sequences are MNHEY and SMNVEV (reference sequence). The CDR3 sequence is 15 residues long. V was shortened by 3 bases and J by 6 bases, with 15 bases between the two germline ends. CDR3 in amino acids: CASSFRAGDGNEQFF. The CDR3 DNA follows: TGTGCCAGCAGTTTCAGGGCAGGGGATGGCAATGAGCAGTTCTTC.

The rearrangement links TRBV5-1 to TRBJ1-3, with a tentative D call TRBD1 (5 bases). The V and J ends lost 0 bases and 0 bases respectively, with 10 bases between them. The CDR3 is 16 residues long. CDR1 is SGHRS and CDR2 is YFSETQ in the germline V gene. The CDR3 here is CASSLDSGHSGNTIYF. The CDR3 DNA is TGCGCCAGCAGCTTGGATAGCGGACACTCTGGAAACACCATATATTTT.

The rearrangement uses TRBV10-1 and TRBJ2-7, with 7 bases lining up with TRBD1. The junction had 10 bases not matched to a gene; V was cut back by 10 bases and J by 4 bases. Germline V lookup: CDR1 WNHNN, CDR2 SYGVQD (reference sequence). This CDR3 has 13 amino acids. CDR3 nucleotides: TGCGCCAACTTTGGGGACAGTTCATACGAGCAGTACTTC. Its translation: CANFGDSSYEQYF.

The V and J genes are TRBV9 and TRBJ1-4; D may be TRBD1 (6 bases). Germline CDR1 SGDLS, CDR2 YYNGEE. The CDR3 has 14 residues. V lost 4 bases, J lost 7 bases, and 14 bases lay in between. The CDR3 sequence: CASSPTTGREKLFF. The CDR3 DNA is TGTGCCAGCAGCCCCACGACAGGACGTGAAAAACTGTTTTTT.

The genes are TRBV7-9 and TRBJ2-1; 11 bases match TRBD2. Trimming removed 6 bases from V and 1 base from J; junction bases left unmatched: 8. CDR1 and CDR2 from the germline V gene are SEHNR and FQNEAQ (reference sequence). The CDR3 totals 17 residues. The CDR3 loop is CASRPTVAGGSYNEQFF. DNA of the CDR3: TGTGCCAGCAGGCCGACGGTAGCGGGAGGGTCCTACAATGAGCAGTTCTTC.

This clone was seen a handful of times. The chain carries TRBV4-1 and TRBJ2-5; tentative D call: TRBD2 (5 bases). This CDR3 has 12 residues. In germline, CDR1 is MGHRA, CDR2 YSYEKL. Trimming removed 0 bases from V and 6 bases from J, with 5 bases in between. The DNA of the CDR3 is TGCGCCAGCAGCCAAGACGGGAAGACCCAGTACTTC. Its protein product is CASSQDGKTQYF.

This CDR3 reads CASTTGLSGGANVLTF. As DNA, the CDR3 is TGTGCCTCAACGACAGGGTTGTCGGGTGGGGCCAACGTCCTGACTTTC. The chain joins TRBV19 to TRBJ2-6; 7 nucleotides align to TRBD1. J lost 3 bases, V lost 11 bases, and 13 bases had no gene match. The CDR3 is 16 residues long. CDR1 LNHDA and CDR2 SQIVND come from the germline V gene (reference sequence). Filled out from reference TRBV19 and TRBJ2-6, the complete variable domain reads DGGITQSPKYLFRKEGQNVTLSCEQNLNHDAMYWYRQDPGQGLRLIYYSQIVNDFQKGDIAEGYSVSREKKESFPLTVTSAQKNPTAFYLCASTTGLSGGANVLTFGAGSRLTVL.

The gene calls are TRBV4-1 and TRBJ1-1, with TRBD1 as a possible D gene (5 bases). V gave up 3 bases and J gave up 3 bases, with 8 bases separating them. Per the germline V gene, CDR1 is MGHRA and CDR2 is YSYEKL. This CDR3 is 13 amino acids long. CDR3 sequence (DNA): TGCGCCAGCAGCCAGCAGGGTGACACTGAAGCTTTCTTT. Amino acids: CASSQQGDTEAFF.